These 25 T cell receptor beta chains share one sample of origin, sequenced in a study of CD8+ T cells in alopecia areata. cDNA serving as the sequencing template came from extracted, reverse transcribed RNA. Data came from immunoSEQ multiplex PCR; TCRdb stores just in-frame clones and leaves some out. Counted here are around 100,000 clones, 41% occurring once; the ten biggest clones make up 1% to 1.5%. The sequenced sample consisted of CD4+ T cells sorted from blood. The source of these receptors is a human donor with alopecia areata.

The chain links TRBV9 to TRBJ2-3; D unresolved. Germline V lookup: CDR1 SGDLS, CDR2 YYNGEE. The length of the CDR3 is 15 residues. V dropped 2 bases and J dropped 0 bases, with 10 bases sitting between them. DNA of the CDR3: TGTGCCAGCAGCGTGATGGCGGTAAGCACAGATACGCAGTATTTT. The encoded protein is CASSVMAVSTDTQYF.

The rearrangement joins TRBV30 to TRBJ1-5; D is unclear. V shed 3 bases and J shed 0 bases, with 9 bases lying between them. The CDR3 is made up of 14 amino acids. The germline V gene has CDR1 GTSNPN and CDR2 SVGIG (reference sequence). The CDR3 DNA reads TGTGCCTGGAGCAACGACAATAGCAATCAGCCCCAGCATTTT. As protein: CAWSNDNSNQPQHF.

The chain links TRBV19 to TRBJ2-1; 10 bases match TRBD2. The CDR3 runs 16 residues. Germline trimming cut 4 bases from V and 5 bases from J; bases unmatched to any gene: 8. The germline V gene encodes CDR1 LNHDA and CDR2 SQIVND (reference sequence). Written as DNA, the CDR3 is TGTGCCAGTAGTAGATACATAGCGGGGGGAGACAATGAGCAGTTCTTC. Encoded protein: CASSRYIAGGDNEQFF.

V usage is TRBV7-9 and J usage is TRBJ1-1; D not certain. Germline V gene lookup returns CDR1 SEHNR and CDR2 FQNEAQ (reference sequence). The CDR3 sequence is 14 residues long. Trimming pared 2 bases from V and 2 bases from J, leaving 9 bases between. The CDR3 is CASSLSYSNTEAFF. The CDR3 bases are TGTGCCAGCAGCTTATCGTACAGTAACACTGAAGCTTTCTTT.

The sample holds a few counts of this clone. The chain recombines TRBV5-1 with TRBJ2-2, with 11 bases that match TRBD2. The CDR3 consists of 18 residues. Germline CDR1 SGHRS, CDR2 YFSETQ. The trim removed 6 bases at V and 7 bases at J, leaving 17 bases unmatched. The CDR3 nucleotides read TGCGCCAGCACCACCCGACCCCTAGCGGGAGGTGCGGGCGGGGAGCTGTTTTTT. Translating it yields CASTTRPLAGGAGGELFF.

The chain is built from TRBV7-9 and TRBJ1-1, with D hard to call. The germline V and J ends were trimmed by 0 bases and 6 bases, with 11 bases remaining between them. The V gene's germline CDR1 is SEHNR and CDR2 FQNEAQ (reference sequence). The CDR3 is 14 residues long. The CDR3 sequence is CASSLASRGAEAFF. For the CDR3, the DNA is TGTGCCAGCAGCTTAGCGAGCAGAGGCGCTGAAGCTTTCTTT. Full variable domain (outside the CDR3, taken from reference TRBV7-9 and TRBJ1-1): DTGVSQNPRHKITKRGQNVTFRCDPISEHNRLYWYRQTLGQGPEFLTYFQNEAQLEKSRLLSDRFSAERPKGSFSTLEIQRTEQGDSAMYLCASSLASRGAEAFFGQGTRLTVV.

The CDR3 region has the DNA TGTGCCTGGAGTGCGCGTGGTGGAGGGTATCAGCCCCAGCATTTT. It codes for CAWSARGGGYQPQHF. This chain connects TRBV30 to TRBJ1-5; D remains unclear. CDR3 length: 15 amino acids. Trimming pared 1 base from V and 5 bases from J, leaving 15 bases between. Germline V gene lookup returns CDR1 GTSNPN and CDR2 SVGIG (reference sequence).

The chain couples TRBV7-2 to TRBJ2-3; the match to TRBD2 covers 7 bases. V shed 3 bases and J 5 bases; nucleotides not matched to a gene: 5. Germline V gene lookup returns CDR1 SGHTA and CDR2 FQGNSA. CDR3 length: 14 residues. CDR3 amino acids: CASSFGGGGDTQYF. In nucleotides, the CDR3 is TGTGCCAGCAGCTTTGGCGGGGGAGGAGATACGCAGTATTTT.

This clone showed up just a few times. The CDR3 nucleotides are TGTGCCAGCAGCCAAGCTGACAACACCGGCTACAATGAGCAGTTCTTC. Its translation: CASSQADNTGYNEQFF. The chain links TRBV4-2 to TRBJ2-1; D is unresolved. The CDR3 extends over 16 amino acids. Germline V gene sequence: CDR1 LGHNA, CDR2 YNFKEQ. Trimming took 1 base from V and 3 from J, leaving 13 bases between them.

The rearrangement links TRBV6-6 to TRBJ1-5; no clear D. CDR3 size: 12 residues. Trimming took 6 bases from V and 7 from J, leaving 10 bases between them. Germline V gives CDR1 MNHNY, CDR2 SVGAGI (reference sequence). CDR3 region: CASSPRGQPQHF. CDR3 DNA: TGTGCCAGCAGCCCCAGAGGGCAGCCCCAGCATTTT.

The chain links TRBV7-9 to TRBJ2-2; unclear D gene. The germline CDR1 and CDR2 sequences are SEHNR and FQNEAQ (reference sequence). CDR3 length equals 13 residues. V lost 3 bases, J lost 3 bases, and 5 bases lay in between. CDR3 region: CASSLFYTGELFF. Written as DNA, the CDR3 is TGTGCCAGCAGCTTGTTTTACACCGGGGAGCTGTTTTTT. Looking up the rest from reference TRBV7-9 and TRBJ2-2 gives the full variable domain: DTGVSQNPRHKITKRGQNVTFRCDPISEHNRLYWYRQTLGQGPEFLTYFQNEAQLEKSRLLSDRFSAERPKGSFSTLEIQRTEQGDSAMYLCASSLFYTGELFFGEGSRLTVL.

The CDR3: CASPPRGTLYNEQFF. The CDR3 region has the DNA TGCGCCAGCCCCCCGCGCGGGACTTTGTACAATGAGCAGTTCTTC. The V call is TRBV5-1, the J call TRBJ2-1; perhaps TRBD2 as D (6 bases). Germline CDR1 reads SGHRS; CDR2 reads YFSETQ. This CDR3 is 15 amino acids long. The V gene lost 7 bases and the J gene lost 4 bases, with 18 bases spanning the gap. Full variable domain (remainder filled in from reference TRBV5-1 and TRBJ2-1): KAGVTQTPRYLIKTRGQQVTLSCSPISGHRSVSWYQQTPGQGLQFLFEYFSETQRNKGNFPGRFSGRQFSNSRSEMNVSTLELGDSALYLCASPPRGTLYNEQFFGPGTRLTVL.

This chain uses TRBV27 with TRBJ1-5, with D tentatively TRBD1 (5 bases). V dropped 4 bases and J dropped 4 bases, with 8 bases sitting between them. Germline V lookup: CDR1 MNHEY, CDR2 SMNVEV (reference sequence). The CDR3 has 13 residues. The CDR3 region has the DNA TGTGCCAGCAGTTCAGGGTATAATCAGCCCCAGCATTTT. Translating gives CASSSGYNQPQHF.

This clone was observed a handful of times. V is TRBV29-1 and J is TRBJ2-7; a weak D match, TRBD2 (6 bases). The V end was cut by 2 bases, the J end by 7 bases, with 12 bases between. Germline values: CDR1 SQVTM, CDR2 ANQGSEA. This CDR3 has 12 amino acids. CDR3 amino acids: CSVELRGREQYF. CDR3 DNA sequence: TGCAGCGTTGAATTGCGGGGAAGGGAGCAGTACTTC.

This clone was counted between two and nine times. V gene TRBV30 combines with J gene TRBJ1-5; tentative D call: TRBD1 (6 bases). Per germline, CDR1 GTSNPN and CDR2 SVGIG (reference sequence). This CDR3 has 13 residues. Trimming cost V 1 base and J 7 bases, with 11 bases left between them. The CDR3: CAWSGGAGQPQHF. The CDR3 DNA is TGTGCCTGGAGTGGGGGGGCCGGGCAGCCCCAGCATTTT.

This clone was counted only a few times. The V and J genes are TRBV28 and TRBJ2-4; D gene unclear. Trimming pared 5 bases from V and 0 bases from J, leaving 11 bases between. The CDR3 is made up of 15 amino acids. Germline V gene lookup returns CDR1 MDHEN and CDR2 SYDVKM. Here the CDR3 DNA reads TGTGCCAGCAGTCCTACGGACCTAGCCAAAAACATTCAGTACTTC. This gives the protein CASSPTDLAKNIQYF.

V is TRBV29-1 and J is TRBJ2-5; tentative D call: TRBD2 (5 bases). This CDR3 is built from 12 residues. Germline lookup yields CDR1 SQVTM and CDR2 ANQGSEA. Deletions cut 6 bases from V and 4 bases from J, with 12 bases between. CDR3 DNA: TGCAGCGTCGTACTAGAGTTAGAGACCCAGTACTTC. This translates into CSVVLELETQYF.

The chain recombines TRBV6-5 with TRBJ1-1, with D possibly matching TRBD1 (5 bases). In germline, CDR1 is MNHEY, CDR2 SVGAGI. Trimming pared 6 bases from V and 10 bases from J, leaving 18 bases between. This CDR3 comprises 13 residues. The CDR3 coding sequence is TGTGCCAGCAGACCTGCCGGGGGACGAAGAGCTTTCTTT. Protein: CASRPAGGRRAFF.

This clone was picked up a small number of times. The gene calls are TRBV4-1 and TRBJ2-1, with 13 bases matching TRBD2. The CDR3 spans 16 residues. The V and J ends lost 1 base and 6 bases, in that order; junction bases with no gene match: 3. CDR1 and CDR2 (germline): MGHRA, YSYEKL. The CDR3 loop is CASSQVWTSGSNEQFF. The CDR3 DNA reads TGCGCCAGCAGCCAAGTTTGGACTAGCGGGAGCAATGAGCAGTTCTTC.

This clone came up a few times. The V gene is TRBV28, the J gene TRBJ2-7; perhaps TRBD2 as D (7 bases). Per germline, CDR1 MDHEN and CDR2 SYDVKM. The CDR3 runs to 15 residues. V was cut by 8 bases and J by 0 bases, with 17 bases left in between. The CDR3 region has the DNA TGTGCCAGCTTTCGTACGGGGGGCTTCTCCTACGAGCAGTACTTC. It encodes CASFRTGGFSYEQYF.

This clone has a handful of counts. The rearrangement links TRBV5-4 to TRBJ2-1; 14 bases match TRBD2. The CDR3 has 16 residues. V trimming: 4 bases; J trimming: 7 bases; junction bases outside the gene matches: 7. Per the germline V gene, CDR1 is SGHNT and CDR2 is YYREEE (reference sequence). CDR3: CASSTGTSGSTNEQFF. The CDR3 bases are TGTGCCAGCAGCACGGGGACTAGCGGGAGTACGAATGAGCAGTTCTTC.

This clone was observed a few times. This CDR3 is CSAAPGRTARNEQFF. The DNA of the CDR3 is TGCAGCGCTGCCCCGGGACGGACTGCCCGTAATGAGCAGTTCTTC. The J gene is TRBJ2-1, the V gene TRBV29-1; D tentatively fits TRBD1 or TRBD2 (5 bases each). The length of the CDR3 is 15 residues. Germline CDR1 SQVTM, CDR2 ANQGSEA. V lost 7 bases and J lost 7, with 23 bases in between.

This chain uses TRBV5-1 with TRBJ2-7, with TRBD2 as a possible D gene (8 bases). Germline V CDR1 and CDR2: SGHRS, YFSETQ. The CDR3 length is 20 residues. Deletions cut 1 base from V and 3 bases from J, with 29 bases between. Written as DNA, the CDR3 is TGCGCCAGCAGCTTGATGGGTTGGGACAGACAGAGCGGGAGACTCTACGAGCAGTACTTC. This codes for CASSLMGWDRQSGRLYEQYF.

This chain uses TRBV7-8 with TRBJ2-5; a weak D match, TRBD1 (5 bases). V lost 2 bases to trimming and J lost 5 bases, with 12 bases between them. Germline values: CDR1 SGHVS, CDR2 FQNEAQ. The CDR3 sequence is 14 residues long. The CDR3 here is CASSLRQSSETQYF. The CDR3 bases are TGTGCCAGCAGCTTAAGACAGAGCTCGGAGACCCAGTACTTC.

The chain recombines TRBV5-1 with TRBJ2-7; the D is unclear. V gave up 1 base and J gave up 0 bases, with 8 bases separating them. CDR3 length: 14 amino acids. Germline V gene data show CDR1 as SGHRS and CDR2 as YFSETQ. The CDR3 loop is CASSLIANSYEQYF. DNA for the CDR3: TGCGCCAGCAGCTTGATTGCTAACTCCTACGAGCAGTACTTC.